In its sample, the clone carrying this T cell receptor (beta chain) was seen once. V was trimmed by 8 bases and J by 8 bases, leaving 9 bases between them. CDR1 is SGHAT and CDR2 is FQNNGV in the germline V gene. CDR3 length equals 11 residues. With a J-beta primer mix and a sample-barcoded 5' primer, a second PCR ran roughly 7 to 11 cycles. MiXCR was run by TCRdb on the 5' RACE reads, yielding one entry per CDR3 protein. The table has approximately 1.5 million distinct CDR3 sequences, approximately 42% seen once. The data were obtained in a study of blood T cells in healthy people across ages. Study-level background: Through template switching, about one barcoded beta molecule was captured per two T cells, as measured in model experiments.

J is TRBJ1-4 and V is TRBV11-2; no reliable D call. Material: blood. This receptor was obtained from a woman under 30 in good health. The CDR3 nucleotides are TGTGCCAGCCAAACGGGCGAAAAACTGTTTTTT. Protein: CASQTGEKLFF.